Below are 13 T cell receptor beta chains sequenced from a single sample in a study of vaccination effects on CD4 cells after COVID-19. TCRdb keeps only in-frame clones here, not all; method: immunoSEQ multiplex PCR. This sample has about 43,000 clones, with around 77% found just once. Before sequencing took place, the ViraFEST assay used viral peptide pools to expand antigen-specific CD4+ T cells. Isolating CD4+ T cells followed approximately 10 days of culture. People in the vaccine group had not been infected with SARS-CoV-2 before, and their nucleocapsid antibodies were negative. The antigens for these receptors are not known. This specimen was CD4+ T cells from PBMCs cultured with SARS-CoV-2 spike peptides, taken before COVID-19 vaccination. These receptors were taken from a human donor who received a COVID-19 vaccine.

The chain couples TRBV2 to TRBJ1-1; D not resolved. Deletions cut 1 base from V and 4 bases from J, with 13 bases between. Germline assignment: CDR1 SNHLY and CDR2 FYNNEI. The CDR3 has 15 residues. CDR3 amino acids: CASSEDGVRGTEAFF. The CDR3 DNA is TGTGCCAGCAGTGAAGACGGGGTTCGGGGCACTGAAGCTTTCTTT.

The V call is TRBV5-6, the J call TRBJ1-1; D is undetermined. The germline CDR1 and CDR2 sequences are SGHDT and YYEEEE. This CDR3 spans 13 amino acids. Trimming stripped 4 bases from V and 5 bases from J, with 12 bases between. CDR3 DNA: TGTGCCAGCAGCCTTGCGGTTAGGACTGAAGCTTTCTTT. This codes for CASSLAVRTEAFF.

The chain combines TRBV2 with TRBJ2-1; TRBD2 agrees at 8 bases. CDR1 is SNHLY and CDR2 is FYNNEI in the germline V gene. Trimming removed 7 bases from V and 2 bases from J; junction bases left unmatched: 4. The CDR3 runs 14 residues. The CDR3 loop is CASKREGTYNEQFF. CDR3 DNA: TGTGCCAGCAAACGGGAGGGTACCTACAATGAGCAGTTCTTC.

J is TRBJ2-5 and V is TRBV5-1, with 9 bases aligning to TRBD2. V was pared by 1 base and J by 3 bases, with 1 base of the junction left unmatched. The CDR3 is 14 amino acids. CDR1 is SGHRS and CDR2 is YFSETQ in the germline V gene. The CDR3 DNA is TGCGCCAGCAGCTTGCGCGGGGGGGAAGAGACCCAGTACTTC. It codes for CASSLRGGEETQYF.

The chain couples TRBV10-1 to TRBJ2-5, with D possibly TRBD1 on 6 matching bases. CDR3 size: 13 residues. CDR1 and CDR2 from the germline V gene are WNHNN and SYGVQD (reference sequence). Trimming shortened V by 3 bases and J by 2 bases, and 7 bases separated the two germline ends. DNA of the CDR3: TGCGCCAGCAGTGAAGGGGGTCAAGAGACCCAGTACTTC. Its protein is CASSEGGQETQYF.

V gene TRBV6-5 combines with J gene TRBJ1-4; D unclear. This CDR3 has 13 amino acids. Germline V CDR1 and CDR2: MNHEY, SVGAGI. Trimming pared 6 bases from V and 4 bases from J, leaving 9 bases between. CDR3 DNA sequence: TGTGCCAGCAGCTACGGGATTAATGAAAAACTGTTTTTT. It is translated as CASSYGINEKLFF.

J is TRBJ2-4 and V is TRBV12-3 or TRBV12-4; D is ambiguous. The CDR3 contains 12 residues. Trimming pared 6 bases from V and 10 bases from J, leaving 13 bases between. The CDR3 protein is CASSPGSSIQYF. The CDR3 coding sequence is TGTGCCAGCAGCCCCGGCAGCTCAATTCAGTACTTC.

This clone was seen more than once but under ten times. The CDR3 DNA reads TGCGCCAGCAGCTCCGGGACTAAAGAAGAAACCCTCCACTTT. It translates to CASSSGTKEETLHF. V and J are TRBV5-1 and TRBJ1-6; the D gene is possibly TRBD1 (5 bases). Per germline, CDR1 SGHRS and CDR2 YFSETQ. V was shortened by 3 bases and J by 14 bases, with 18 bases between the two germline ends. This CDR3 region has 14 residues.

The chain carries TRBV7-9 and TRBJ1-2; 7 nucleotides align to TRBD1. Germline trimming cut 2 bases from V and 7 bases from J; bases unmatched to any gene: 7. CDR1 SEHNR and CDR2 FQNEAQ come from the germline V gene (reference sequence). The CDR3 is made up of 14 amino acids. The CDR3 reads CASSLRGQGSGYTF. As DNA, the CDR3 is TGTGCCAGCAGCTTAAGGGGGCAGGGGAGTGGCTACACCTTC.

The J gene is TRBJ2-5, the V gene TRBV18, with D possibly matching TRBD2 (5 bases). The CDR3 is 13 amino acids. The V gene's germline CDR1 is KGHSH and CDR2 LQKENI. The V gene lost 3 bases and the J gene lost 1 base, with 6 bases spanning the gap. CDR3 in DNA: TGTGCCAGCTCACCCGGGGTCCAAGAGACCCAGTACTTC. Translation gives CASSPGVQETQYF.

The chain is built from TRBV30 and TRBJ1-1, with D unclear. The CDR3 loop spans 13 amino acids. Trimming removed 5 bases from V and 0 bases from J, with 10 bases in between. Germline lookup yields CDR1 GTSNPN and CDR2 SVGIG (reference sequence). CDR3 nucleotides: TGTGCCTGGTCTCGTAACGTGAACACTGAAGCTTTCTTT. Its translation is CAWSRNVNTEAFF. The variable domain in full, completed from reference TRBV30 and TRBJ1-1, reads SQTIHQWPATLVQPVGSPLSLECTVEGTSNPNLYWYRQAAGRGLQLLFYSVGIGQISSEVPQNLSASRPQDRQFILSSKKLLLSDSGFYLCAWSRNVNTEAFFGQGTRLTVV.

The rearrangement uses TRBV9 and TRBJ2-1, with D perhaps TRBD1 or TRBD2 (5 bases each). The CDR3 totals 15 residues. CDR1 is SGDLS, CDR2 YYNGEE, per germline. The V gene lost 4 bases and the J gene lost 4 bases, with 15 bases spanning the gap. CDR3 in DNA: TGTGCCAGCAGCTCCCGGGACCCCCTTTACAATGAGCAGTTCTTC. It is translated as CASSSRDPLYNEQFF.

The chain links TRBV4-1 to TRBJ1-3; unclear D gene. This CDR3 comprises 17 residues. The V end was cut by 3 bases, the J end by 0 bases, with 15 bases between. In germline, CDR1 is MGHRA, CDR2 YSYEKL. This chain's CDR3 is CASSHPGQTYSGNTIYF. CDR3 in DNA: TGCGCCAGCAGCCACCCCGGGCAGACCTACTCTGGAAACACCATATATTTT.